This T cell receptor (beta chain) was identified during a study of shared clonotypes between healthy human individuals (dated by TCRdb to 2020 to 2021). Describing the broader study: Three men and two women, aged 18 to 49 years, made up the cohort. For each donor, CD4 naive and CD4 memory were each given three plates, CD8 naive was given two plates, and CD8 memory was given one plate. To estimate repertoire size and how much clonotype sharing occurs between individuals, the study deeply sequenced the blood TCR repertoires of several healthy adults. Libraries were prepared and TCR repertoires were sequenced by different laboratories using diverse techniques, in order to increase sequencing depth and limit assay-specific biases. Leukapheresis yielded between about 0.85 and 10 billion PBMCs per donor. The paper's findings and limits, for the study overall: Naive subsets generally had larger estimated clonotype richness than memory subsets did. Because the study included a small number of donors, the genetic and exposure-history diversity represented was limited. Across four donors, around 5% of naive CD4, 3% to 3.5% of naive CD8, under 2.5% of memory CD4, and approximately 0.42% of memory CD8 clonotypes were shared. Incomplete sequencing was indicated by rarefaction of sorted-subset datasets, despite the large sequencing depth. Pairwise subsampling indicated that sequencing depth was expected to affect the degree of clonotype sharing among donors. Clonotypes shared by all four sorted-subset donors showed higher generation probabilities than non-shared clonotypes. Only blood was sampled, and tissue TCR repertoires likely differ from those in blood.

About this clone: Which antigen it targets is not known. No much larger clone is present one base from it, and per-base qualities are unavailable.

Using the deep immunoSEQ assay, multiplex PCR amplified TCR CDR3 regions from genomic DNA. For each cell subset, the extracted genomic DNA was distributed evenly across all wells of several immunoSEQ 96-well plates, and each plate served as one replicate. For sorted subsets, about 210 ng of genomic DNA, equivalent to about 30,000 T cell genomes, went into each replicate PCR. Purified libraries were measured with a Qubit 3.0 fluorometer, size-checked on a Bioanalyzer 2100, and measured again with the KAPA Library Quantification kit. Every immunoSEQ 96-well plate was sequenced on a dedicated single-read 150-cycle Illumina NextSeq 550 flow cell. The study's own analysis went as follows. Because only junctional sequences without quality scores were contained in the immunoSEQ output, filtering matching that applied to full-length reads could not be performed. To assign V/J genes and CDR3, sequences were annotated against IMGT germline references using PyIR, a Python wrapper for IgBLAST v1.9. Reads were removed for weak V/J assignments (E-value above 1e-6), missing CDR3, stop codons, out-of-frame junctions, or ambiguous translated residues. A V3J clonotype was defined by an identical inferred V gene, J gene, and CDR3 amino acid sequence. Percentage overlap between repertoires was computed as shared unique clonotypes divided by the size of the smaller repertoire. Three approaches were used to assess repertoire richness: RTK rarefaction, the Chao1 estimator, and Recon v2.1 estimates of unobserved clonotypes. OLGA was used to compute generation probabilities for all TCRbeta clonotypes that the gDNA method yielded from a few donors. Entries here come from immuneACCESS through TCRdb and include only in-frame sequences with V and J called. Some clones fail to appear in such tables; in the studies checked, an unresolved V gene covers under half of the shortfall, and the cause of the remainder is unknown. V and J calls and clone size follow that table, whereas D and trimming were derived from the DNA. Here the sample has roughly 1,600,000 clones; just under 99% occur a single time. The top ten clones comprise about 0.34% of the sample.

The V end gives up 0 bases and the J end 9 bases, leaving 8 bases in the junction not matched to a gene. For CDR1 and CDR2, the germline V gene lists SNHLY and FYNNEI. Reading from cysteine to phenylalanine, the CDR3 counts 16 amino acids. Only CDR3 DNA is held: 48 bases, read in frame from base 1. The donors were healthy, HIV-negative adults who had no recently reported acute infections or vaccinations. Every donor was a Caucasian adult residing in Nashville, Tennessee, USA. Magnetic negative selection was used to enrich CD4+ T cells, after which naive cells were positively selected on CD45RA and the negative fraction became the memory subset. After blood collection by leukapheresis, PBMCs were isolated using Ficoll-Histopaque density gradient centrifugation and then cryopreserved in the vapor phase of liquid nitrogen. Purity and quantity of every magnetically sorted T cell population were checked by analytical flow cytometry. Genomic DNA was isolated from each sorted fraction and quantified by UV absorbance on a Nanodrop 2000c.

The chain is encoded by TRBV2 joined to TRBJ2-1; a stretch of 10 junction bases matches TRBD2. This clonotype was sampled from a man between 25 and 39 years old in good health. The sample was naive CD4+ T cells sorted from blood. Sample cell subset or site, as interpreted from the label and publication: CD45RA+ positively selected. The CDR3 sequence is CASSEARLAGVLEQFF. Read as DNA, the sequence is TGTGCCAGCAGTGAAGCGAGGCTAGCGGGAGTTCTTGAGCAGTTCTTC.